The sample holds one count of the clone carrying this T cell receptor (beta chain). Antigen specificity is unknown. Sequencing was performed with immunoSEQ multiplex PCR; in TCRdb, only in-frame clones are kept and a portion is missing. The sample lists about 34,000 clones, about 80% occurring once. These data belong to a study of a mutant IDH1 vaccine in newly diagnosed glioma. The overall study: Those enrolled had earlier been treated with radiotherapy, temozolomide, or both, mostly both.

Specified time point: baseline, week 1 (first vaccination visit). Treatment indicated: pre-vaccination baseline after standard-of-care therapy. Whole-study findings and limits: Pseudoprogression appeared unlinked to shifts in leading peripheral T cell clonotypes.

Sequenced material: peripheral blood mononuclear cells (PBMCs), taken from a glioma patient treated with radiotherapy, temozolomide or both. The sequence derives from a man aged 45-65 years with glioma. Some clones in this sample may be carry-over from other donors' samples.

This chain's CDR3 is CASSPRDSGYQPQHF. As DNA, the CDR3 is TGTGCCAGCAGCCCTAGGGACAGTGGCTATCAGCCCCAGCATTTT. The chain joins TRBV2 to TRBJ1-5; 7 bases are shared with TRBD1. Germline values: CDR1 SNHLY, CDR2 FYNNEI. J lost 5 bases, V lost 6 bases, and 10 bases had no gene match. The CDR3 runs to 15 residues. Full variable domain (missing parts from reference TRBV2 and TRBJ1-5): EPEVTQTPSHQVTQMGQEVILRCVPISNHLYFYWYRQILGQKVEFLVSFYNNEISEKSEIFDDQFSVERPDGSNFTLKIRSTKLEDSAMYFCASSPRDSGYQPQHFGDGTRLSIL.